This TCR beta chain was identified in a study of early T cells in non-severe SARS-CoV-2 infection. Notes on this clonotype: Its antigen is not identified.

Germline lookup yields CDR1 MDHEN and CDR2 SYDVKM. The CDR3 contains 12 residues. Individually, cDNA molecules had unique molecular identifiers attached to them. One entry per CDR3 protein results from TCRdb running MiXCR on the 5' RACE reads. The sample has about 64,000 distinct CDR3 sequences, roughly 18% seen once. Study-wide results and caveats: Reliance on VDJdb matching favored anti-spike CD8 responses; private and CD4 specificities were missed.

The input for sequencing was whole blood, taken at baseline. The rearrangement joins TRBV28 to TRBJ2-7; 7 nucleotides match TRBD1. The sequence was obtained from an adult who was a healthcare worker with PCR-confirmed SARS-CoV-2 infection or an uninfected control (not recorded which). DNA for the CDR3: TGTGTCAGTCAGACAGGGCCCCACGAGCAGTACTTC. It encodes CVSQTGPHEQYF.